Each of the 6 T cell receptor beta chains below was sequenced from the same sample in a study of technical replicates of blood from a few donors. The table came from immunoSEQ multiplex PCR; TCRdb's copy has only in-frame clones and leaves some out. The top ten clones hold around 5% of a sample with under 65,000 clones, less than 90% of them seen once. Sequenced material: PBMCs. All receptors come from a human donor in good health. Some clones in this sample may be carry-over from other donors' samples.

This clone appeared a few times. The chain is built from TRBV18 and TRBJ2-1, with a possible D match to TRBD1 (6 bases). Trimming removed 9 bases at V and 0 bases at J, with 15 bases between. The CDR3 is 15 residues long. Germline V lookup: CDR1 KGHSH, CDR2 LQKENI. The CDR3 reads CASAWAGVSYNEQFF. The CDR3 region has the DNA TGTGCCAGTGCCTGGGCAGGGGTCTCCTACAATGAGCAGTTCTTC.

The rearrangement joins TRBV29-1 to TRBJ1-2; 8 nucleotides match TRBD1. V lost 6 bases, J lost 8 bases, and 11 bases stayed unmatched. Germline CDR1 is SQVTM and CDR2 is ANQGSEA. The CDR3 totals 13 residues. CDR3 sequence: CSVNGQGGRGYTF. For the CDR3, the DNA is TGCAGCGTCAACGGACAGGGCGGCCGGGGCTACACCTTC.

This chain connects TRBV10-3 to TRBJ2-1; TRBD2 aligns across 12 bases. The junction had 12 bases not matched to a gene; V was cut back by 0 bases and J by 9 bases. Per germline, CDR1 ENHRY and CDR2 SYGVKD. The CDR3 is made up of 18 amino acids. The CDR3: CAISESGRLAGARGEQFF. The CDR3 DNA is TGTGCCATCAGTGAGTCGGGTAGACTAGCGGGAGCCCGTGGTGAGCAGTTCTTC.

The chain uses TRBV14 and TRBJ2-3, with a weak D call TRBD2 (5 bases). The CDR3 covers 15 residues. The V end was cut by 0 bases, the J end by 2 bases, with 9 bases between. Germline values: CDR1 SGHDN, CDR2 FVKESK. The CDR3 DNA reads as TGTGCCAGCAGCCAAGATGACTACTACACAGATACGCAGTATTTT. Translation: CASSQDDYYTDTQYF.

The chain joins TRBV7-2 to TRBJ1-2, with 7 bases identical to TRBD1. After removal of 5 bases from V and 1 base from J, the junction contained 4 bases not matched to a gene. The CDR3 has 14 amino acids. Germline values: CDR1 SGHTA, CDR2 FQGNSA. The CDR3 sequence is CASSRDRGNYGYTF. DNA for the CDR3: TGTGCCAGCAGCCGGGACAGAGGTAACTATGGCTACACCTTC.

The chain is built from TRBV5-1 and TRBJ2-2, with 11 bases that match TRBD2. The ends lost 3 bases at V and 6 bases at J; junction bases unmatched: 1. The CDR3 has 14 residues. Germline V gene lookup returns CDR1 SGHRS and CDR2 YFSETQ. The CDR3 here is CASSWGLAAGELFF. The DNA for the CDR3 is TGCGCCAGCAGCTGGGGACTAGCGGCCGGGGAGCTGTTTTTT. The full variable domain, completed using reference TRBV5-1 and TRBJ2-2, is KAGVTQTPRYLIKTRGQQVTLSCSPISGHRSVSWYQQTPGQGLQFLFEYFSETQRNKGNFPGRFSGRQFSNSRSEMNVSTLELGDSALYLCASSWGLAAGELFFGEGSRLTVL.